This TCR beta chain was profiled in a study of beta chain features in type 1 diabetes. The study, taken as a whole, reports: The VDJ junctions of type 1 diabetes patients carried fewer insertions and more deletions.

Every isolated RNA sample was fully reverse transcribed, so sequencing captured expressed TCRB transcripts. Clones were sequenced by immunoSEQ multiplex PCR, and TCRdb holds only the in-frame ones, with some missing. The sample yields 110,000 or so clones, 40% seen once. This clone was observed a handful of times. The antigen remains unidentified. V shed 5 bases and J shed 4 bases, with 5 bases lying between them. Germline CDR1 and CDR2: SQVTM and ANQGSEA. CDR3 length equals 10 residues. The rearrangement uses TRBV29-1 and TRBJ1-1; unclear D gene. The sequence derives from a woman younger than 35 in good health. Sequences were obtained from stem cell memory CD4+ T cells from blood. CDR3 nucleotide sequence: TGCAGCGTTCGAGGCACTGAAGCTTTCTTT. Residues: CSVRGTEAFF.